This paragraph reports one T cell receptor beta chain. Its specificity is not known. Trimming removed 6 bases at V and 7 bases at J, with 13 bases between. This CDR3 region has 14 residues. Germline V CDR1 and CDR2: MGHDK, SYGVNS. This record belongs to a study of shared clonotypes between healthy human individuals. Findings and caveats of the study: Sharing across four donors was highest in naive CD4 (around 5%) and lowest in memory CD8 (roughly 0.4%).

Nashville, Tennessee was home to all donors, each a Caucasian adult. Several immunoSEQ plates received, in even portions, the genomic DNA of each subset. The assay was immunoSEQ multiplex PCR, and TCRdb's table has in-frame clones only and misses some. The table records hundreds of thousands of clones, about 97% of them present only once. V gene TRBV25-1 combines with J gene TRBJ1-6; tentatively, D is TRBD1 (5 bases). The specimen sequenced was naive CD4+ T cells sorted from blood. The sample's subset: CD45RA+ positively selected. This receptor was obtained from a woman in her 30s in good health. CDR3 sequence: CASSPQGINSPLHF. The CDR3, as DNA: TGTGCCAGCAGCCCGCAGGGAATCAATTCACCCCTCCACTTT.